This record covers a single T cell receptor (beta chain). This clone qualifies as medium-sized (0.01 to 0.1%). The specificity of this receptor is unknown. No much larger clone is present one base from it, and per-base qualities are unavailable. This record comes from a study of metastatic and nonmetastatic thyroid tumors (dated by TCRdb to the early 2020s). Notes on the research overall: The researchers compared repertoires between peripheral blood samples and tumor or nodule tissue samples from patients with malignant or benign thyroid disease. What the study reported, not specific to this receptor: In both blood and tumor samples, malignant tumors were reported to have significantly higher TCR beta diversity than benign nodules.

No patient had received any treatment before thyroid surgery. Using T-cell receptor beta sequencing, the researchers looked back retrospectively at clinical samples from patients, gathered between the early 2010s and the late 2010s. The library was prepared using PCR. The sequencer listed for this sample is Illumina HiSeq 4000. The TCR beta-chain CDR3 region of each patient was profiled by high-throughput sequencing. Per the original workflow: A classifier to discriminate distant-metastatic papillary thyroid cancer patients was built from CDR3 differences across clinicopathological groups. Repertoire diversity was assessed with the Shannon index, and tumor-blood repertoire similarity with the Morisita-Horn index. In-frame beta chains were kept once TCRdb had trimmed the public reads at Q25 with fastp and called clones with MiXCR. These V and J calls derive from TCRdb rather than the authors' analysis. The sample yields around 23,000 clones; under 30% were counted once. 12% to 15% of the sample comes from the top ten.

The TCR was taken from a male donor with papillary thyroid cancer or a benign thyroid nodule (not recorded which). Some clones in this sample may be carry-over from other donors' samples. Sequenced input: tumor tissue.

The CDR3 sequence is CAWSVPGLLAEAFF. The bases are TGTGCCTGGAGTGTCCCAGGGTTATTAGCTGAAGCTTTCTTT. This chain joins TRBV30 to TRBJ1-1; the D segment could be TRBD1, given 5 matching bases. V and J lose 0 bases and 6 bases, and a span of 14 bases separates them. Sequences GTSNPN (CDR1) and SVGIG (CDR2) are obtained from the germline V gene (reference sequence). The CDR3 has 14 amino acids, counting the end cysteine and phenylalanine. Here the CDR3 DNA is all that survives: 42 bases in frame from base 1.